The T cell receptor beta chain described here comes from a study of T cells in women clearing cervical HPV infection. Study-wide background: HLA type stays a possible confounder, typing being limited.

The protocol was immunoSEQ multiplex PCR, while the TCRdb copy is restricted to in-frame clones and leaves out a portion. This specimen shows about 30,000 clones; the ten leading clones hold 3.5%. The CDR3 is 15 amino acids. Germline V CDR1 and CDR2: KGHSH, LQKENI. Study results and caveats: Effector/memory and HPV-specific T cells were not isolated, and association timing is unknown. TRBV6-7 abundance was lower in cases than controls (0.11% versus 0.16%).

About this clone itself: No antigen is known for it. The CDR3 extends 3 residues past the end of the read, so its final part is completed from the germline J gene.

The specimen was blood buffy coat. This TCR was sampled from a woman between 18 and 75 years old with a cervical HPV16 infection that either progressed to CIN3+ or cleared (not recorded which). This chain links TRBV18 with TRBJ1-1; possibly TRBD1 for D (5 bases). This CDR3 is CASGETSGGINEAFF. CDR3 DNA, as far as it was read: TGTGCCAGCGGAGAGACTAGCGGGGGTATCAATGAG.